Given below is one TCR beta chain in context. Its antigen is still unknown. Losses at the gene ends were 4 bases for V and 7 bases for J; bases not matched to a gene: 10. The CDR3 runs to 15 residues. In germline, CDR1 is SGHRS, CDR2 YFSETQ. The data belong to a study of cytomegalovirus exposure and HLA in healthy donors. Findings and caveats of the study: A few CMV-associated chains were confirmed in vitro to be specific for CMV antigens.

PCR primers comprised 60 Vbeta and 13 Jbeta primers. The method was immunoSEQ multiplex PCR; TCRdb's version includes in-frame clones alone and lacks a portion of them. The table records around 120,000 clones, 79% of them present only once. The material sequenced was PBMCs. The receptor was isolated from a man aged 25-45 years in good health and CMV-seropositive. V and J are TRBV5-1 and TRBJ2-1, with TRBD1 identical over 8 bases. The CDR3, as DNA: TGCGCCAGCAGCCCCGGACAGGGTGGGTCGAATGAGCAGTTCTTC. Translated, it gives CASSPGQGGSNEQFF.